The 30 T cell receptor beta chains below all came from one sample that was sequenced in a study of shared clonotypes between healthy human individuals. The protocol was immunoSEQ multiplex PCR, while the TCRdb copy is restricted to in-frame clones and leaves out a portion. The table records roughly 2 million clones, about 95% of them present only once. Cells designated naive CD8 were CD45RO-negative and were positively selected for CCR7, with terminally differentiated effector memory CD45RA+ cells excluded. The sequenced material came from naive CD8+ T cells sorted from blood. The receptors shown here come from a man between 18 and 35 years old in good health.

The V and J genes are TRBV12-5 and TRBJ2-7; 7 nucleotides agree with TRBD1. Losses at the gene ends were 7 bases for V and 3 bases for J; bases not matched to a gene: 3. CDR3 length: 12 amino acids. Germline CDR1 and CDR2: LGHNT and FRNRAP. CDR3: CASEGAGYEQYF. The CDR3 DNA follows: TGTGCTAGTGAGGGGGCCGGCTACGAGCAGTACTTC. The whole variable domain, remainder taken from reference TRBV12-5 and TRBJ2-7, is DARVTQTPRHKVTEMGQEVTMRCQPILGHNTVFWYRQTMMQGLELLAYFRNRAPLDDSGMPKDRFSAEMPDATLATLKIQPSEPRDSAVYFCASEGAGYEQYFGPGTRLTVT.

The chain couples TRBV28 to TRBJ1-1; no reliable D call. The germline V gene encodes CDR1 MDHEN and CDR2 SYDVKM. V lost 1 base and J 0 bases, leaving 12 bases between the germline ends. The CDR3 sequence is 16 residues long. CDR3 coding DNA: TGTGCCAGCAGTTTATCTCGAGCACACCTGAACACTGAAGCTTTCTTT. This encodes CASSLSRAHLNTEAFF.

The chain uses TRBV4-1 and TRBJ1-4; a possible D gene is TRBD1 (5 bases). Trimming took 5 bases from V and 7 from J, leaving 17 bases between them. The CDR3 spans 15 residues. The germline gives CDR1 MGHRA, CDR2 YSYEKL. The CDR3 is CASSLAGTDTEKLFF. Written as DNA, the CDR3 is TGCGCCAGCAGCTTGGCCGGGACTGACACTGAAAAACTGTTTTTT.

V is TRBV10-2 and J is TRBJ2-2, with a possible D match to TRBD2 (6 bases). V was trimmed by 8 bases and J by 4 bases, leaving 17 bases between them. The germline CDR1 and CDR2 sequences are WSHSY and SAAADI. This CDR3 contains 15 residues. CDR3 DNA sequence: TGCGCCAGCGACATGGGGGGTCGCGGCACCGGGGAGCTGTTTTTT. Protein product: CASDMGGRGTGELFF.

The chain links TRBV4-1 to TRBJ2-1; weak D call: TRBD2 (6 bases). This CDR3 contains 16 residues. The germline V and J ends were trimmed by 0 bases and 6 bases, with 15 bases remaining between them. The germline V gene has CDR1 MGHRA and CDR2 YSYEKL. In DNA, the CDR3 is TGCGCCAGCAGCCAAGATCTTACTAGCCTCGGCAATGAGCAGTTCTTC. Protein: CASSQDLTSLGNEQFF.

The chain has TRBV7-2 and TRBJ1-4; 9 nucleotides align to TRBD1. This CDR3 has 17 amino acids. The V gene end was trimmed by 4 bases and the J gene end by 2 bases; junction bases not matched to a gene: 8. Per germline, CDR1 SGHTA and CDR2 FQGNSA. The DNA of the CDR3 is TGTGCCAGCAGCTGGGACAGGGACGGATCTACTAATGAAAAACTGTTTTTT. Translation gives CASSWDRDGSTNEKLFF.

The CDR3 bases are TGTGCCAGCAGTTTTGTAAGCCGGGGCCACGAGCAGTACTTC. Its protein product is CASSFVSRGHEQYF. V gene TRBV27 combines with J gene TRBJ2-7; D is possibly TRBD1 or TRBD2 (5 bases each). The V gene's germline CDR1 is MNHEY and CDR2 SMNVEV (reference sequence). The V end lost 3 bases, the J end lost 5 bases, and 14 bases lay between the germline ends. The CDR3 is 14 amino acids.

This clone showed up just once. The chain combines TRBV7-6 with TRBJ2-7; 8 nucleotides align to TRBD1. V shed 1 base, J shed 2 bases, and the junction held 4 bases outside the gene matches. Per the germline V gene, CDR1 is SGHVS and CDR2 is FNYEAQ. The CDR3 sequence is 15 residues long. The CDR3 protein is CASSLGTGSAYEQYF. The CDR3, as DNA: TGTGCCAGCAGCTTAGGGACAGGGTCAGCCTACGAGCAGTACTTC.

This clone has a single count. The CDR3 DNA reads as TGCGCCAGCAGCGAGGGACTAGCGGGGGGATTCTCCTACAATGAGCAGTTCTTC. Translating gives CASSEGLAGGFSYNEQFF. This chain connects TRBV5-1 to TRBJ2-1; 15 bases align to TRBD2. There are 18 residues in the CDR3. V gave up 4 bases and J gave up 0 bases; unmatched junction bases: 5. CDR1 is SGHRS and CDR2 is YFSETQ in the germline V gene.

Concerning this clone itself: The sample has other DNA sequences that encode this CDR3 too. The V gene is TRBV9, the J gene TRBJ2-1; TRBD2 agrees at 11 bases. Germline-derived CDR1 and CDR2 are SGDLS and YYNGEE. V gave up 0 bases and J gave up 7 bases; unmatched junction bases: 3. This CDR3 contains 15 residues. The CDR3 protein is CASSVVAGGLNEQFF. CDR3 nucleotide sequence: TGTGCCAGCAGCGTAGTAGCGGGAGGGCTGAATGAGCAGTTCTTC.

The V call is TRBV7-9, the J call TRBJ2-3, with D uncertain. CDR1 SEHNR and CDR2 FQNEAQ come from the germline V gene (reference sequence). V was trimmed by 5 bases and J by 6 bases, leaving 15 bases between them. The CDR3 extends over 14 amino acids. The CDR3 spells CASSPVKASDTQYF. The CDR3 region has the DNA TGTGCCAGCAGCCCCGTCAAAGCATCCGATACGCAGTATTTT.

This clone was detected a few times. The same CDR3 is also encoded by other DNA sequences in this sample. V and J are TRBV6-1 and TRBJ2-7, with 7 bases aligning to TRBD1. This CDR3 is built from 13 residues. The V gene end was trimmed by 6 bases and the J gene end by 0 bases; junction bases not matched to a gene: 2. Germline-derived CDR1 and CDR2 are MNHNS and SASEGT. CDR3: CASRDRPSYEQYF. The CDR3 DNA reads TGTGCCAGCAGGGACAGGCCCTCCTACGAGCAGTACTTC.

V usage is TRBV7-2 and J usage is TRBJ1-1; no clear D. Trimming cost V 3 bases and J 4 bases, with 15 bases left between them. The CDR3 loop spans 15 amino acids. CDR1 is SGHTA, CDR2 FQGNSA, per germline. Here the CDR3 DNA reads TGTGCCAGCAGCTTCTATTTTCCCCGGGGCACTGAAGCTTTCTTT. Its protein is CASSFYFPRGTEAFF.

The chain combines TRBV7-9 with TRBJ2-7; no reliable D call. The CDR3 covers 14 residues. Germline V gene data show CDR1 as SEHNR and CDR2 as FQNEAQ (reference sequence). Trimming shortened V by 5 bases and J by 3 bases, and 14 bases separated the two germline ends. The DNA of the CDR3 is TGTGCCAGCAGCCACAAGGCAGATCACTACGAGCAGTACTTC. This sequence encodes CASSHKADHYEQYF.

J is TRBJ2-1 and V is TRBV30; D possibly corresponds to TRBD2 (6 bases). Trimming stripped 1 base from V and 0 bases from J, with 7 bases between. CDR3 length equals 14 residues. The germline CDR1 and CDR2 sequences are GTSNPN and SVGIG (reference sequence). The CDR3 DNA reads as TGTGCCTGGAGTGGACTAGGCTCCTACAATGAGCAGTTCTTC. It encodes CAWSGLGSYNEQFF.

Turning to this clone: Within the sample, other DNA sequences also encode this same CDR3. Here the CDR3 reads CASSFWTGDYEQYF. The CDR3 nucleotides read TGCGCCAGCAGCTTCTGGACAGGGGACTACGAGCAGTACTTC. The chain links TRBV5-1 to TRBJ2-7, with 9 bases lining up with TRBD1. V dropped 2 bases and J dropped 3; count of bases not matched to a gene: 3. The CDR3 is 14 residues long. Germline V gene lookup returns CDR1 SGHRS and CDR2 YFSETQ.

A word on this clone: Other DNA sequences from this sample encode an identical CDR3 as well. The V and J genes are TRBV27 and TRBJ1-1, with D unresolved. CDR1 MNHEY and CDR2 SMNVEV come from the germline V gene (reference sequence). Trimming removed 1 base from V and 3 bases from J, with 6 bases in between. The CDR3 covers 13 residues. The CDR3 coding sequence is TGTGCCAGCAGTTTATTGAGGGACACTGAAGCTTTCTTT. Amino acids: CASSLLRDTEAFF.

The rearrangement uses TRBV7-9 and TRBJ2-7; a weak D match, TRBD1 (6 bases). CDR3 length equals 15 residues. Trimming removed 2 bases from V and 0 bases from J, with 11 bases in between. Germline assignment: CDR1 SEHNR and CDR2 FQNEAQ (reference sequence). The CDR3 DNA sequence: TGTGCCAGCAGCTTATCTCAACAGGGCTCCTACGAGCAGTACTTC. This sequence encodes CASSLSQQGSYEQYF. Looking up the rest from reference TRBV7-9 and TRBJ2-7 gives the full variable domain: DTGVSQNPRHKITKRGQNVTFRCDPISEHNRLYWYRQTLGQGPEFLTYFQNEAQLEKSRLLSDRFSAERPKGSFSTLEIQRTEQGDSAMYLCASSLSQQGSYEQYFGPGTRLTVT.

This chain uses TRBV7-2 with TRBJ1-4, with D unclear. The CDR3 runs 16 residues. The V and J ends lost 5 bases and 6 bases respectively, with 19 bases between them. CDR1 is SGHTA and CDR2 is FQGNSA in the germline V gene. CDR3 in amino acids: CASSPLDFRTDEKLFF. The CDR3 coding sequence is TGTGCCAGCAGCCCTCTTGATTTTAGGACGGATGAAAAACTGTTTTTT.

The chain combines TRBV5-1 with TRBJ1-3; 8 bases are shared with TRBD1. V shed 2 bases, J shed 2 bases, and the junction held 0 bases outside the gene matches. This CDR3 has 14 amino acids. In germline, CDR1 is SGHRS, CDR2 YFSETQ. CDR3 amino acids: CASSLQGAGNTIYF. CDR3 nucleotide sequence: TGCGCCAGCAGCTTACAGGGGGCTGGAAACACCATATATTTT.

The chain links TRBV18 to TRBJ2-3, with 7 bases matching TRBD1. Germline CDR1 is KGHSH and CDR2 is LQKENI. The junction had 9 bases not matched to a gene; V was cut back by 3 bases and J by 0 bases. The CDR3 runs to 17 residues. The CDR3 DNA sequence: TGTGCCAGCTCACCTGGGACCGGGACAGCTAGCACAGATACGCAGTATTTT. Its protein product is CASSPGTGTASTDTQYF. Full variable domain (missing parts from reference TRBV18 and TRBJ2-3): NAGVMQNPRHLVRRRGQEARLRCSPMKGHSHVYWYRQLPEEGLKFMVYLQKENIIDESGMPKERFSAEFPKEGPSILRIQQVVRGDSAAYFCASSPGTGTASTDTQYFGPGTRLTVL.

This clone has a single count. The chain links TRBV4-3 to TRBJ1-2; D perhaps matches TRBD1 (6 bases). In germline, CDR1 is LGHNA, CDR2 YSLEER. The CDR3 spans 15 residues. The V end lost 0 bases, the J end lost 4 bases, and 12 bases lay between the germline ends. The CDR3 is CASSQDWTEIYGYTF. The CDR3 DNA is TGCGCCAGCAGCCAAGATTGGACAGAGATCTATGGCTACACCTTC.

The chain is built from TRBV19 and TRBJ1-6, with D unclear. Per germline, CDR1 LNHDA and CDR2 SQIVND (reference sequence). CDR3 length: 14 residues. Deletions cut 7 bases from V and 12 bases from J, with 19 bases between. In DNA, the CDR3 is TGTGCCAGTACCCCTTCCGCGAGGACTTTACCCCTCCACTTT. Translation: CASTPSARTLPLHF.

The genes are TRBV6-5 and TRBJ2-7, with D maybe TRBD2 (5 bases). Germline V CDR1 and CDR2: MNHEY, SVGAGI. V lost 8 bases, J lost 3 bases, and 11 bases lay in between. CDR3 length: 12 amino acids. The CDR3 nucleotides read TGTGCCAGCTGGGGAGTCAGCTACGAGCAGTACTTC. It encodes CASWGVSYEQYF.

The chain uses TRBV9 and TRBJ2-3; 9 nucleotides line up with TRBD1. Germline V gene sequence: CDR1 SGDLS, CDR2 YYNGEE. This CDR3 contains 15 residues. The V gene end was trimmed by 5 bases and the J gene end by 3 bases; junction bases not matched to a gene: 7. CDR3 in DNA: TGTGCCAGCAGTAACAGGGGGCTTGTTACAGATACGCAGTATTTT. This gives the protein CASSNRGLVTDTQYF.

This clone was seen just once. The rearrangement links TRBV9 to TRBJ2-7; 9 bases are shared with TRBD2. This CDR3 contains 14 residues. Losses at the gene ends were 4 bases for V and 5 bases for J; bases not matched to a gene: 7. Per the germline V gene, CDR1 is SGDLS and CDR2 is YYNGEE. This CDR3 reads CASSPLAGKHEQYF. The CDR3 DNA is TGTGCCAGCAGCCCACTAGCGGGTAAACACGAGCAGTACTTC.

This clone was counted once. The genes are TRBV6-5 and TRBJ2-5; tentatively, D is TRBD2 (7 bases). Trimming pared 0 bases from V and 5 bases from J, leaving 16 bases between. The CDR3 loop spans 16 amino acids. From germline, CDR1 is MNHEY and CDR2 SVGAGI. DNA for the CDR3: TGTGCCAGCAGTTACTCTGGGGAGGGGGTGGAGGAGACCCAGTACTTC. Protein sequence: CASSYSGEGVEETQYF.

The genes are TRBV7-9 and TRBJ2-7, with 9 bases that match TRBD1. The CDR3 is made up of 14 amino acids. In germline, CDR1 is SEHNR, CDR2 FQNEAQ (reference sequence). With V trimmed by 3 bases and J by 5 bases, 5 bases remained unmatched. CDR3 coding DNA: TGTGCCAGCAGCTTCGGGACAGGGATCCACGAGCAGTACTTC. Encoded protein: CASSFGTGIHEQYF.

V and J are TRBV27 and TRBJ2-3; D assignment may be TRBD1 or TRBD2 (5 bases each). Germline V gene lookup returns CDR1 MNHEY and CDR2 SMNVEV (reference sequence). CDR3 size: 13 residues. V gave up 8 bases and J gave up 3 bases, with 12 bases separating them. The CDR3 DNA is TGTGCCAGCGCGGTGGGGGTGACAGATACGCAGTATTTT. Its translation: CASAVGVTDTQYF.

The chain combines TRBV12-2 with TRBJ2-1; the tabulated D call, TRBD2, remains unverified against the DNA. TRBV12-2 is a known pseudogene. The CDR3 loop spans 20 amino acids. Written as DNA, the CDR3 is TGTGCAAGTCGCTTAGGGGGTCAAGGCCGGACTAGCGGGAGGTACAATGAGCAGTTCTTC. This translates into CASRLGGQGRTSGRYNEQFF.